This T cell receptor beta chain was recovered during a study of blood T cell repertoires in COVID-19. Study-wide context: Spain, Italy and the United States supplied samples that represented acute and convalescent COVID-19. T cells, B-cell-depleted T cells, or PBMCs provided the cDNA or gDNA that served as material.

The CDR3 is 15 residues long. With 6 bases removed from V and 2 bases from J, the gap between germline ends came to 16 bases. Germline V gene data show CDR1 as MNHEY and CDR2 as SVGAGI. Authors' data handling: Estimation of nucleated cell counts was performed using reference gene primer amplification. Libraries were prepared by immunoSEQ multiplex PCR; TCRdb keeps only in-frame clonotypes and omits some of them. The DNA gave D and trimming, while V, J and clone size come from that table. This table has approximately 46,000 clones, 91% appearing once. This sequence joins TRBV6-5 and TRBJ2-5; TRBD2 might be the D (6 bases). The TCR comes from a man between 65 and 79 years old with active COVID-19. The source material was peripheral blood. CDR3 nucleotide sequence: TGTGCCAGCAGCCTCTGGGGGGAGGATCAAGAGACCCAGTACTTC. Protein product: CASSLWGEDQETQYF.